The table lists the clone carrying this TCR beta chain with many counts. Antigen specificity is unknown. The time point here: persistent/refractory GD, antithyroid drugs over 5 years with positive TRAb. Researchers made the TCR library from RNA that was extracted from PBMCs. A volume of roughly 9.9 milliliters of peripheral blood was collected in EDTA tubes. The data were taken from a study of regulatory T cells in long-lasting Graves disease. The CDR3 sequence is 16 residues long. V dropped 3 bases and J dropped 3; count of bases not matched to a gene: 8. Researchers made TCR beta libraries by using iRepertoire HTBI primers and running Arm-PCR on CDR3 regions. Using its own MiXCR run on the multiplex PCR reads, TCRdb lists one record per CDR3 protein. The sample contains 400,000 or so distinct CDR3 sequences, around a quarter of which appear only once. Findings and caveats of the study: Among samples with persistent disease, TRBV28, TRBJ1-2 and TRBJ2-5 were favored. Persistent patients shared more public clonotypes (approximately 2,700) than newly diagnosed patients (under 1,000).

The sample consisted of peripheral blood mononuclear cells (PBMCs), taken when the disease was refractory, from a patient treated with antithyroid drugs. V and J are TRBV12-3 or TRBV12-4 and TRBJ1-5; 7 nucleotides align to TRBD1. The TCR was taken from a female donor with Graves disease. CDR3 coding DNA: TGTGCCAGCAGTTTTTGGGACAGTACACTCAATCAGCCCCAGCATTTT. Translation: CASSFWDSTLNQPQHF.